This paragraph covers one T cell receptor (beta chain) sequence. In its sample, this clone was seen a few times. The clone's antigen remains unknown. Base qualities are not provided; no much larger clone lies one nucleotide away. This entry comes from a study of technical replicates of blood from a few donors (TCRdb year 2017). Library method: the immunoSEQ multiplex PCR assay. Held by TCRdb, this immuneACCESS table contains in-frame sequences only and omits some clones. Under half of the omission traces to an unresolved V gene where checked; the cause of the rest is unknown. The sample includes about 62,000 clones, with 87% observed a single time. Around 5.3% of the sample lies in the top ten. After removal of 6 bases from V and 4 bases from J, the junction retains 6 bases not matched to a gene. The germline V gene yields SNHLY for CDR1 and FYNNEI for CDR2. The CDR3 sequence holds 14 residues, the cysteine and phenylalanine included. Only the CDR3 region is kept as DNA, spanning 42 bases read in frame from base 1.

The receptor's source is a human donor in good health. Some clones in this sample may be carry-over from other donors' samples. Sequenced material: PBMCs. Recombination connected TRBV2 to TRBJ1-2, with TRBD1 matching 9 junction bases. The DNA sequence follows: TGTGCCAGCAGGAGACAGGGGGAAACCTATGGCTACACCTTC. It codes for CASRRQGETYGYTF.